These 10 T cell receptor beta chains originate from one sample sequenced in a study of blood T cell repertoires in COVID-19. Produced via immunoSEQ multiplex PCR; TCRdb's table is partial and in-frame only. The sample holds around 58,000 clones; more than 70% are singletons and the top ten take 9.5% to 13%. The sequenced sample was PBMCs or T cells enriched from blood (not recorded which). The receptor source for this set is a woman between 40 and 50 years old who had recovered from COVID-19.

The chain joins TRBV5-1 to TRBJ2-3, with D possibly matching TRBD1 (6 bases). The germline gives CDR1 SGHRS, CDR2 YFSETQ. Trimming took 4 bases from V and 0 from J, leaving 15 bases between them. The CDR3 length is 16 residues. CDR3 region: CASSPRTESSTDTQYF. DNA of the CDR3: TGCGCCAGCAGCCCGCGGACAGAATCTAGCACAGATACGCAGTATTTT. The full variable domain, rest sourced from reference TRBV5-1 and TRBJ2-3, is KAGVTQTPRYLIKTRGQQVTLSCSPISGHRSVSWYQQTPGQGLQFLFEYFSETQRNKGNFPGRFSGRQFSNSRSEMNVSTLELGDSALYLCASSPRTESSTDTQYFGPGTRLTVL.

The rearrangement joins TRBV3-1 (or the pseudogene TRBV3-2) to TRBJ1-1; 7 bases are shared with TRBD1. Losses at the gene ends were 4 bases for V and 5 bases for J; bases not matched to a gene: 7. The V gene's germline CDR1 is LGHDT and CDR2 YNNKEL (reference sequence). This CDR3 spans 14 amino acids. The CDR3 protein is CASSLDRETTEAFF. CDR3 nucleotide sequence: TGTGCCAGCAGCCTTGACAGGGAAACAACTGAAGCTTTCTTT.

This chain connects TRBV5-6 to TRBJ1-2; D gene unclear. The CDR3 consists of 14 residues. Looked up from germline, CDR1 is SGHDT and CDR2 is YYEEEE. Between the trimmed V and J ends, which lost 4 bases and 3 bases, there was a span of 13 bases. In DNA form, the CDR3 reads TGTGCCAGCAGCCGAGGTTTCGAACACTATGGCTACACCTTC. Translating it yields CASSRGFEHYGYTF.

V and J are TRBV3-1 (or the pseudogene TRBV3-2) and TRBJ1-2; 7 nucleotides line up with TRBD1. The CDR3 extends over 14 amino acids. V gave up 2 bases and J gave up 5 bases; unmatched junction bases: 5. Germline CDR1 is LGHDT and CDR2 is YNNKEL (reference sequence). CDR3 region: CASSQSGGRYGYTF. The CDR3 nucleotides are TGTGCCAGCAGCCAATCAGGGGGAAGGTATGGCTACACCTTC.

This clone was observed a single time. The rearrangement links TRBV28 to TRBJ1-4; 9 bases align to TRBD1. The CDR3 has 14 residues. Losses at the gene ends were 6 bases for V and 8 bases for J; bases not matched to a gene: 7. CDR1 is MDHEN, CDR2 SYDVKM, per germline. CDR3 nucleotide sequence: TGTGCCAGCAGGTCACAGGGGGCGAGGGAAAAACTGTTTTTT. The encoded protein is CASRSQGAREKLFF.

CDR3 DNA sequence: TGTGCCAGCAGCCCCCAGGGTATGAACACTGAAGCTTTCTTT. It yields the protein CASSPQGMNTEAFF. The rearrangement uses TRBV5-4 and TRBJ1-1; possibly TRBD1 for D (5 bases). The CDR3 is 14 amino acids. Per germline, CDR1 SGHNT and CDR2 YYREEE (reference sequence). V was clipped by 4 bases and J by 0 bases, with 10 bases between them.

The chain is built from TRBV10-3 and TRBJ2-3; a weak D match, TRBD2 (5 bases). Between the trimmed V and J ends, which lost 10 bases and 6 bases, there was a span of 17 bases. From germline, CDR1 is ENHRY and CDR2 SYGVKD. The CDR3 sequence is 13 residues long. CDR3: CATLPGEGDTQYF. CDR3 DNA: TGTGCCACCTTACCCGGGGAAGGGGATACGCAGTATTTT.

The gene calls are TRBV7-9 and TRBJ2-7; 9 nucleotides match TRBD2. CDR3 length: 15 residues. J was trimmed by 3 bases and V by 1 base; bases with no gene match: 4. From germline, CDR1 is SEHNR and CDR2 FQNEAQ (reference sequence). The CDR3 DNA is TGTGCCAGCAGCTTAGTCGGCGGGGGGGACTACGAGCAGTACTTC. Protein product: CASSLVGGGDYEQYF.

This sequence joins TRBV11-2 and TRBJ1-6, with D possibly TRBD1 on 6 matching bases. Germline V gene sequence: CDR1 SGHAT, CDR2 FQNNGV. This CDR3 has 14 amino acids. The V end was cut by 3 bases, the J end by 10 bases, with 13 bases between. The CDR3 bases are TGTGCCAGCAGCTTTTCAGGGGAAAACTCACCCCTCCACTTT. It specifies CASSFSGENSPLHF. Full variable domain (remainder filled in from reference TRBV11-2 and TRBJ1-6): EAGVAQSPRYKIIEKRQSVAFWCNPISGHATLYWYQQILGQGPKLLIQFQNNGVVDDSQLPKDRFSAERLKGVDSTLKIQPAKLEDSAVYLCASSFSGENSPLHFGNGTRLTVT.

The CDR3 loop is CATSVRGNQPQHF. The CDR3 DNA reads as TGTGCCACCTCCGTTAGGGGGAATCAGCCCCAGCATTTT. The gene calls are TRBV24-1 and TRBJ1-5; D might be TRBD1 (6 bases). The germline V and J ends were trimmed by 9 bases and 4 bases, with 12 bases remaining between them. The CDR3 is 13 amino acids. Germline CDR1 reads KGHDR; CDR2 reads SFDVKD.